This TCR beta chain was observed in a study of shared clonotypes between healthy human individuals. CDR3 length: 14 amino acids. Germline V lookup: CDR1 MNHEY, CDR2 SVGAGI. The germline V and J ends were trimmed by 6 bases and 3 bases, with 12 bases remaining between them. Using immunoSEQ multiplex PCR, the repertoire was profiled, and TCRdb retains in-frame clones only, with some absent. This sample has under 2,000,000 clones; about 95% occur once, and the top ten carry around 1%. Naive CD8 cells were CD45RO-negative, positively selected for CCR7, excluding terminally differentiated effector memory CD45RA+ cells.

The TCR sequence derives from a young man in good health. The sample was naive CD8+ T cells sorted from blood. V and J are TRBV6-5 and TRBJ2-1; either TRBD1 or TRBD2 may fit D (5 bases each). For the CDR3, the DNA is TGTGCCAGCAGACCGGGACGGAACTACAATGAGCAGTTCTTC. Translation gives CASRPGRNYNEQFF.